A selection of T cell receptor beta chains follows, all from one sample in a study of blood T cells in healthy people across ages. MiXCR, run by TCRdb on the 5' RACE reads, gives a single entry per CDR3 protein. The data show fewer than 800,000 distinct CDR3 sequences, around 25% seen once. A further study also used this sample, focusing on T cells of mothers and their children.

Sequencing input: blood. These receptors came from a boy between 10 and 17 years old in good health. Each CDR3 is given with its conserved first and last residue. The D gene is left open where the match is weak. Rows may omit the clone size; those that give it use once, few, many or a size class.

V gene: TRBV3-1
D gene: -
clone size: -
J gene: TRBJ2-7
CDR3 length: 16
CDR3 protein: CASSRRAGGEAYEQYF
CDR3 DNA: TGTGCCAGCAGCCGAAGGGCCGGGGGCGAGGCTTACGAGCAGTACTTC

V gene: TRBV20-1
D gene: -
clone size: -
J gene: TRBJ2-3
CDR3 length: 14
CDR3 protein: CSALRSDGGDTQYF
CDR3 DNA: TGCAGTGCCCTTCGGAGCGATGGGGGAGATACGCAGTATTTT

V gene: TRBV2
D gene: TRBD1
clone size: -
J gene: TRBJ2-5
CDR3 length: 15
CDR3 protein: CASSTGVLYQETQYF
CDR3 DNA: TGTGCCAGCAGCACAGGGGTCTTGTACCAAGAGACCCAGTACTTC

V gene: TRBV6-5
D gene: -
clone size: -
J gene: TRBJ1-1
CDR3 length: 13
CDR3 protein: CASRQMRNTEAFF
CDR3 DNA: TGTGCCAGCAGACAGATGAGGAACACTGAAGCTTTCTTT

V gene: TRBV12-3/TRBV12-4
D gene: TRBD1
clone size: few
J gene: TRBJ1-2
CDR3 length: 14
CDR3 protein: CASRRDRSPGGYTF
CDR3 DNA: TGTGCCAGCAGGCGGGACAGGAGCCCAGGGGGCTACACCTTC

V gene: TRBV7-2
D gene: TRBD2
clone size: few
J gene: TRBJ2-7
CDR3 length: 15
CDR3 protein: CASSFGGLVSYEQYF
CDR3 DNA: TGTGCCAGCAGCTTCGGGGGACTAGTCTCCTACGAGCAGTACTTC

V gene: TRBV20-1
D gene: TRBD2
clone size: few
J gene: TRBJ2-1
CDR3 length: 15
CDR3 protein: CSAKLAGEVWNEQFF
CDR3 DNA: TGCAGTGCCAAGTTAGCGGGAGAAGTCTGGAATGAGCAGTTCTTC

V gene: TRBV4-2
D gene: TRBD2
clone size: few
J gene: TRBJ2-7
CDR3 length: 14
CDR3 protein: CASSQAGDHYEQYF
CDR3 DNA: TGTGCCAGCAGCCAGGCGGGGGACCACTACGAGCAGTACTTC

V gene: TRBV5-1
D gene: -
clone size: -
J gene: TRBJ2-1
CDR3 length: 15
CDR3 protein: CASSLEGGPSNEQFF
CDR3 DNA: TGCGCCAGCAGCTTAGAGGGGGGGCCGTCCAATGAGCAGTTCTTC

V gene: TRBV5-5
D gene: -
clone size: few
J gene: TRBJ2-6
CDR3 length: 17
CDR3 protein: CASSFQGLTSGANVLTF
CDR3 DNA: TGTGCCAGCAGCTTCCAGGGCTTAACGTCCGGGGCCAACGTCCTGACTTTC

V gene: TRBV5-1
D gene: -
clone size: -
J gene: TRBJ1-5
CDR3 length: 13
CDR3 protein: CASSSSSNQPQHF
CDR3 DNA: TGCGCCAGCAGCTCGAGTTCAAATCAGCCCCAGCATTTT

V gene: TRBV12-3/TRBV12-4
D gene: -
clone size: -
J gene: TRBJ1-5
CDR3 length: 15
CDR3 protein: CASSADGNSNQPQHF
CDR3 DNA: TGTGCCAGCAGTGCTGACGGTAATAGCAATCAGCCCCAGCATTTT